This T cell receptor beta chain emerged from a study of T cells in Graves' hyperthyroidism and ophthalmopathy. Whole-study results and caveats: The model made its ophthalmopathy prediction, and onset followed a median approximately six months later.

The study excluded patients with uncontrolled infection, other autoimmune disease, pregnancy or lactation. On the basis of clinical symptoms, serum thyroxine and TRAb, thyroid ultrasound and orbital computed tomography, diagnoses were made. The PBMCs had their origin in around 10 ml of fresh peripheral blood. Amplified regions were TCR beta CDR3 sequences from RNA transcripts. The HTBI primer set served for first-round RT-PCR of the TCR CDR3. TCRdb passed the multiplex PCR reads through MiXCR, listing each CDR3 protein once. Of some 400,000 distinct CDR3 sequences in the sample, around 13% are singletons; the top ten hold approximately 9.9%. There are many counts of this clonotype. The antigen remains unidentified. The sequenced sample consisted of blood. The receptor comes from a woman aged 60-70 years with Graves' hyperthyroidism.

The CDR3 bases are TGTGCCAGCAGATCCCCGGACAGGGAAAGCAATCAGCCCCAGCATTTT. This codes for CASRSPDRESNQPQHF. V gene TRBV28 combines with J gene TRBJ1-5, with 8 bases matching TRBD1. The CDR3 has 16 residues. The trim removed 6 bases at V and 1 base at J, leaving 8 bases unmatched. Germline V gene data show CDR1 as MDHEN and CDR2 as SYDVKM.